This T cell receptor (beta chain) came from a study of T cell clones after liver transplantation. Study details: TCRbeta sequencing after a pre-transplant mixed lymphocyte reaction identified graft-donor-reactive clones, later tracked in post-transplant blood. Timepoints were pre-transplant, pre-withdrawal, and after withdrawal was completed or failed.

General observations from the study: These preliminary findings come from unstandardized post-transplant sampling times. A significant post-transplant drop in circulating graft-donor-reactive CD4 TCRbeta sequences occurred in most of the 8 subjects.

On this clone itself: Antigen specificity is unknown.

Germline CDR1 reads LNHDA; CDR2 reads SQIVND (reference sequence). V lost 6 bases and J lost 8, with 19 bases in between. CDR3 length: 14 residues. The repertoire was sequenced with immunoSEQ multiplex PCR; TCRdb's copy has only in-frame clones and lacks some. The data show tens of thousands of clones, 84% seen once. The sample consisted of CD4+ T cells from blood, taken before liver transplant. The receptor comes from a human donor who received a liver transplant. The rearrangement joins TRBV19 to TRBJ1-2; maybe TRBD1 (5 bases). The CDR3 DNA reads TGTGCCAGTAGCCTCTCCGGGGCCCCAAGGGGCTACACCTTC. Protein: CASSLSGAPRGYTF.